This TCR beta chain was captured by sequencing in a study of regulatory T cells in long-lasting Graves disease. TCR beta libraries were built with iRepertoire HTBI primers and Arm-PCR of CDR3 regions. A single record per CDR3 protein comes from TCRdb applying MiXCR to the multiplex PCR reads. The sample consists of 550,000 to 650,000 distinct CDR3 sequences, roughly 15% of them appearing once. Time point here: newly diagnosed GD, antithyroid drugs for less than 3 months. Generation of the TCR library employed RNA extracted from PBMCs. The peripheral blood volume drawn was around 9.6 milliliters, and it was collected into EDTA tubes. In germline, CDR1 is SGHNT, CDR2 YENEEA. The CDR3 is 18 residues long. Losses at the gene ends were 5 bases for V and 2 bases for J; bases not matched to a gene: 10. The sample also formed part of further work on T cells in Graves' hyperthyroidism and ophthalmopathy.

The TCR was taken from a man aged 18 to 29 with Graves disease. Specimen: peripheral blood mononuclear cells (PBMCs), collected at new diagnosis, from a patient treated with antithyroid drugs. The V gene is TRBV11-3, the J gene TRBJ2-2, with 11 bases identical to TRBD2. The CDR3 nucleotides read TGTGCCAGCAGCCCCGGCGGGCTAGCGGGAGGAAACACCGGGGAGCTGTTTTTT. Residues: CASSPGGLAGGNTGELFF.